This T cell receptor beta chain was sequenced during a study of OX40 agonist ivuxolimab in advanced cancers. Clones were read by immunoSEQ multiplex PCR, and TCRdb kept only the in-frame ones, dropping some. Among more than 65,000 clones, about 85% were seen once, and the ten largest hold roughly a sixth. This CDR3 region has 14 residues. Trimming at V came to 7 bases and at J to 7 bases, leaving 4 bases not matched to a gene. Germline values: CDR1 MDHEN, CDR2 SYDVKM. This material consisted of CD4+ or CD8+ T cells sorted from blood, taken in a trial of the OX40 agonist ivuxolimab. The sequence derives from an adult with an advanced solid tumor such as melanoma, head and neck, liver or kidney cancer. The chain recombines TRBV28 with TRBJ2-4; TRBD2 matches 13 bases. The CDR3 region is CASTPLAGGNIQYF. CDR3 DNA sequence: TGTGCCAGCACCCCACTAGCGGGAGGGAACATTCAGTACTTC.